This T cell receptor beta chain was sequenced during a study of patients and donors after allogeneic stem cell transplantation. TCRdb re-called the RT-PCR reads through MiXCR, storing one row per CDR3 protein. The sample records approximately 200,000 distinct CDR3 sequences, more than 35% being singletons. The CDR3 loop spans 16 amino acids. Germline-derived CDR1 and CDR2 are SGHTA and FQGNSA. Trimming cost V 5 bases and J 0 bases, with 16 bases left between them. The genes are TRBV7-2 and TRBJ1-2; no reliable D call. The sequence came from a human donor who was either an allogeneic HSCT recipient or a stem cell or donor lymphocyte infusion donor (not recorded which). It is not recorded whose cells these are; they may come from a transplant donor. The sequenced sample was blood, either unsorted or a sorted T cell fraction (not recorded which). This chain's CDR3 is CASSPYGREANYGYTF. CDR3 sequence (DNA): TGTGCCAGCAGCCCTTACGGGCGGGAAGCTAACTATGGCTACACCTTC. Together with reference TRBV7-2 and TRBJ1-2, the CDR3 gives the full variable domain: GAGVSQSPSNKVTEKGKDVELRCDPISGHTALYWYRQSLGQGLEFLIYFQGNSAPDKSGLPSDRFSAERTGGSVSTLTIQRTQQEDSAVYLCASSPYGREANYGYTFGSGTRLTVV.